A single sample gave rise to the 10 T cell receptor beta chains below, sequenced in a study of blood T cell repertoires in COVID-19. Assay used: immunoSEQ multiplex PCR; TCRdb lists only in-frame clones, some missing. The repertoire holds 150,000 to 200,000 clones, with approximately 84% as singletons. Sample: PBMCs or T cells enriched from blood (not recorded which). The receptors originated from a man aged 40-49 years who had recovered from COVID-19.

The count of this clone is one. Here the CDR3 DNA reads TGTGCCAGCAGACGGGACACCCTTTCCTACGAGCAGTACTTC. It encodes CASRRDTLSYEQYF. J is TRBJ2-7 and V is TRBV6-5; possible D gene TRBD1, 6 bases. Germline loops: CDR1 MNHEY, CDR2 SVGAGI. The V end lost 6 bases, the J end lost 1 base, and 13 bases lay between the germline ends. CDR3 size: 14 residues.

The V gene is TRBV21-1, the J gene TRBJ1-2. TRBV21-1 is deemed a pseudogene. There are 12 residues in the CDR3. The CDR3 loop reads CASSNEGYGYTF. The CDR3 DNA reads as TGTGCCAGCAGCAACGAGGGCTATGGCTACACCTTC.

The gene calls are TRBV5-1 and TRBJ1-2; D unclear. With 4 bases removed from V and 2 bases from J, the gap between germline ends came to 15 bases. Germline lookup yields CDR1 SGHRS and CDR2 YFSETQ. The CDR3 is 15 amino acids. CDR3: CASSLTGLENYGYTF. Here the CDR3 DNA reads TGCGCCAGCAGCCTGACGGGTCTGGAGAACTATGGCTACACCTTC.

This chain uses TRBV7-2 with TRBJ1-2; D is possibly TRBD1 (5 bases). The CDR3 runs to 13 residues. The ends were cut back, 5 bases at V and 4 bases at J, with 11 bases in the middle. Germline V gives CDR1 SGHTA, CDR2 FQGNSA. CDR3 residues: CASSLGGFYGYTF. DNA for the CDR3: TGTGCCAGCAGCCTCGGGGGGTTCTATGGCTACACCTTC. The full variable domain, with the rest looked up from reference TRBV7-2 and TRBJ1-2, is GAGVSQSPSNKVTEKGKDVELRCDPISGHTALYWYRQSLGQGLEFLIYFQGNSAPDKSGLPSDRFSAERTGGSVSTLTIQRTQQEDSAVYLCASSLGGFYGYTFGSGTRLTVV.

The gene calls are TRBV27 and TRBJ2-3; no reliable D call. V lost 3 bases and J lost 3, with 10 bases in between. Germline loops: CDR1 MNHEY, CDR2 SMNVEV (reference sequence). The CDR3 totals 14 residues. The CDR3 loop is CASSLRVKTDTQYF. In nucleotides, the CDR3 is TGTGCCAGCAGTTTGCGCGTAAAAACAGATACGCAGTATTTT.

The chain couples TRBV27 to TRBJ1-4; D gene uncertain. Trimming stripped 5 bases from V and 0 bases from J, with 7 bases between. Germline V gives CDR1 MNHEY, CDR2 SMNVEV (reference sequence). This CDR3 region has 14 residues. DNA of the CDR3: TGTGCCAGCAGTGGCCTCGCAACTAATGAAAAACTGTTTTTT. It encodes CASSGLATNEKLFF.

This clone was counted only a few times. The chain couples TRBV12-3 or TRBV12-4 to TRBJ1-2, with 7 bases identical to TRBD1. V gave up 6 bases and J gave up 2 bases; unmatched junction bases: 3. This CDR3 region has 13 residues. CDR3: CASSRGGNYGYTF. CDR3 DNA sequence: TGTGCCAGCAGCCGAGGGGGCAACTATGGCTACACCTTC.

For the CDR3, the DNA is TGTGCCAGCAGCTTAGCGAATGGGGGGCAAGAGACCCAGTACTTC. Residues: CASSLANGGQETQYF. The chain has TRBV7-9 and TRBJ2-5; a possible D gene is TRBD2 (6 bases). Germline V gives CDR1 SEHNR, CDR2 FQNEAQ (reference sequence). The CDR3 runs 15 residues. V lost 0 bases and J 2 bases, leaving 10 bases between the germline ends.

This rearrangement joins TRBV7-6 to TRBJ2-1, with 7 positions matching TRBD2. The CDR3 length is 18 residues. V lost 1 base, J lost 0 bases, and 9 bases stayed unmatched. Germline V gives CDR1 SGHVS, CDR2 FNYEAQ. In nucleotides, the CDR3 is TGTGCCAGCAGCTTAGGGGACTACCGTTTCGGCTCCTACAATGAGCAGTTCTTC. It encodes CASSLGDYRFGSYNEQFF.

On this clone itself: The junction shows a germline mismatch at one end, possibly a read error. The chain recombines TRBV7-7 with TRBJ2-7; perhaps TRBD1 as D (5 bases). The CDR3 is 14 residues long. Germline V gives CDR1 SSHAT, CDR2 FNYEAQ (reference sequence). The CDR3 coding sequence is TGTGCTAGCAGCTTATCCCCAGGGAACTACGAGCAGTACTTC. Translating it yields CASSLSPGNYEQYF. The variable domain in full, completed from reference TRBV7-7 and TRBJ2-7, reads GAGVSQSPRYKVTKRGQDVTLRCDPISSHATLYWYQQALGQGPEFLTYFNYEAQPDKSGLPSDRFSAERPEGSISTLTIQRTEQRDSAMYRCASSLSPGNYEQYFGPGTRLTVT.